One and the same sample provided the 27 T cell receptor beta chains below, sequenced in a study of blood T cell repertoires in COVID-19. Assay: immunoSEQ multiplex PCR; the TCRdb copy retains only in-frame clones and omits some. The repertoire holds around 180,000 clones, with roughly 91% as singletons. Sequencing input: peripheral blood. The receptors originated from a human donor in a cohort sampled during active COVID-19.

The rearrangement links TRBV5-1 to TRBJ1-1, with no clear D. The CDR3 sequence is 18 residues long. Germline V CDR1 and CDR2: SGHRS, YFSETQ. The V end was cut by 0 bases, the J end by 2 bases, with 20 bases between. CDR3 nucleotide sequence: TGCGCCAGCAGCTTGGGGGCGGGTCCAGGTGCCCTAAACACTGAAGCTTTCTTT. Translated: CASSLGAGPGALNTEAFF.

The chain couples TRBV15 to TRBJ2-2; TRBD1 agrees at 12 bases. CDR3 length: 16 residues. V was clipped by 3 bases and J by 7 bases; unmatched bases: 6. Per the germline V gene, CDR1 is LNHNV and CDR2 is YYDKDF (reference sequence). CDR3 bases: TGTGCCACCAGCAGGAGTGGGACAGGGGGCTACGGGGAGCTGTTTTTT. Its protein product is CATSRSGTGGYGELFF.

The table lists this clone with a few counts. The V and J genes are TRBV7-8 and TRBJ1-2; D not certain. Between the trimmed V and J ends, which lost 1 base and 7 bases, there was a span of 13 bases. Germline lookup yields CDR1 SGHVS and CDR2 FQNEAQ. The CDR3 spans 14 residues. CDR3 protein: CASSLEPFVSGYTF. In nucleotides, the CDR3 is TGTGCCAGCAGCTTAGAACCTTTTGTGAGTGGCTACACCTTC.

V gene TRBV11-2 combines with J gene TRBJ2-7, with 10 positions matching TRBD2. Trimming took 5 bases from V and 4 from J; bases not matched to a gene: 5. CDR1 is SGHAT, CDR2 FQNNGV, per germline. The CDR3 is 14 amino acids. The CDR3 sequence: CASSEGLAEYEQYF. In DNA, the CDR3 is TGTGCCAGCAGCGAAGGACTAGCGGAATACGAGCAGTACTTC.

The V call is TRBV6-1, the J call TRBJ2-7, with D perhaps TRBD2 (5 bases). The CDR3 consists of 15 residues. The V and J ends lost 3 bases and 0 bases respectively, with 12 bases between them. The germline V gene has CDR1 MNHNS and CDR2 SASEGT. DNA for the CDR3: TGTGCCAGCAGTGACCCAGCGGTAAGCTCCTACGAGCAGTACTTC. Translated, it gives CASSDPAVSSYEQYF.

This clone came up once. The rearrangement links TRBV5-6 to TRBJ2-2, with 8 bases lining up with TRBD2. After removal of 4 bases from V and 3 bases from J, the junction contained 14 bases not matched to a gene. This CDR3 spans 18 amino acids. Germline lookup yields CDR1 SGHDT and CDR2 YYEEEE. The CDR3 loop is CASSPEHGGARYTGELFF. In DNA form, the CDR3 reads TGTGCCAGCAGCCCCGAGCACGGGGGGGCCCGATACACCGGGGAGCTGTTTTTT.

The chain is built from TRBV18 and TRBJ1-6; possibly TRBD1 for D (6 bases). The V gene lost 3 bases and the J gene lost 11 bases, with 20 bases spanning the gap. The CDR3 is 16 residues long. Germline CDR1 KGHSH, CDR2 LQKENI. CDR3 nucleotides: TGTGCCAGCTCACCGTCAGGGGCGGGTGGGAAGACACCCCTCCACTTT. Translating it yields CASSPSGAGGKTPLHF.

J is TRBJ1-4 and V is TRBV9; 9 nucleotides align to TRBD1. V shed 2 bases and J 8 bases; nucleotides not matched to a gene: 4. The CDR3 runs 14 residues. Looked up from germline, CDR1 is SGDLS and CDR2 is YYNGEE. The DNA for the CDR3 is TGTGCCAGCAGCGTGGACAGGGGCGGGGAAAAACTGTTTTTT. Its translation is CASSVDRGGEKLFF.

In DNA, the CDR3 is TGTGCCAGCAGTACAAGACAGGGTGGTGAAGCTTTCTTT. Translated: CASSTRQGGEAFF. This rearrangement joins TRBV12-3 or TRBV12-4 to TRBJ1-1; the match to TRBD1 covers 7 bases. V was pared by 5 bases and J by 7 bases, with 7 bases of the junction left unmatched. The CDR3 runs to 13 residues.

CDR3 in amino acids: CASSPPLAGTGELFF. In DNA form, the CDR3 reads TGTGCCAGCAGCCCACCACTGGCGGGCACCGGGGAGCTGTTTTTT. The V and J genes are TRBV7-9 and TRBJ2-2; tentative D call: TRBD2 (5 bases). The V and J ends lost 5 bases and 4 bases respectively, with 14 bases between them. Germline CDR1 reads SEHNR; CDR2 reads FQNEAQ (reference sequence). CDR3 length: 15 residues.

The chain employs TRBV6-5 and TRBJ2-7; 7 nucleotides agree with TRBD1. Germline CDR1 and CDR2: MNHEY and SVGAGI. Trimming removed 8 bases from V and 3 bases from J; junction bases left unmatched: 10. The CDR3 contains 14 residues. In DNA, the CDR3 is TGTGCCAGCCGGAAAACAGGGGTGATCTACGAGCAGTACTTC. Translation: CASRKTGVIYEQYF.

The count of this clone is one. The chain recombines TRBV19 with TRBJ2-1; the D gene is possibly TRBD1 (6 bases). V gave up 9 bases and J gave up 4 bases, with 19 bases separating them. CDR3 length: 15 residues. Germline values: CDR1 LNHDA, CDR2 SQIVND (reference sequence). CDR3 loop: CASSSVGAQYNEQFF. The CDR3 region has the DNA TGTGCCAGCTCAAGTGTGGGGGCCCAATACAATGAGCAGTTCTTC.

This sequence joins TRBV6-2 or TRBV6-3 and TRBJ2-7; the match to TRBD1 covers 10 bases. Germline values: CDR1 MNHEY, CDR2 SVGEGT. V was pared by 5 bases and J by 3 bases, with 7 bases of the junction left unmatched. The CDR3 is 15 residues long. The CDR3 region has the DNA TGTGCCAGCAGTAGTCCCGGACAGGGGGACTACGAGCAGTACTTC. This gives the protein CASSSPGQGDYEQYF.

This chain connects TRBV7-9 to TRBJ1-5; 7 positions agree with TRBD1. J was trimmed by 5 bases and V by 6 bases; bases with no gene match: 10. CDR3 length: 15 amino acids. Germline lookup yields CDR1 SEHNR and CDR2 FQNEAQ (reference sequence). The CDR3 reads CASSASRQGDQPQHF. The CDR3 coding sequence is TGTGCCAGCAGTGCCAGCCGACAGGGCGATCAGCCCCAGCATTTT.

The rearrangement joins TRBV28 to TRBJ1-6; D is undetermined. V lost 2 bases and J 9 bases, leaving 20 bases between the germline ends. Germline CDR1 MDHEN, CDR2 SYDVKM. This CDR3 has 17 residues. CDR3 nucleotide sequence: TGTGCCAGCAGTTTAATAACTGACACCCCAGCTTTTTCACCCCTCCACTTT. This translates into CASSLITDTPAFSPLHF.

The chain carries TRBV5-1 and TRBJ2-7; 8 bases are shared with TRBD1. J lost 7 bases, V lost 1 base, and 7 bases had no gene match. The CDR3 runs 14 residues. The germline CDR1 and CDR2 sequences are SGHRS and YFSETQ. The CDR3 region is CASSLHRGSWEQYF. CDR3 nucleotides: TGCGCCAGCAGCTTGCACAGGGGGTCGTGGGAGCAGTACTTC.

The CDR3 region is CASSLGPRGRNEQYF. The CDR3 nucleotides are TGTGCCAGCAGTTTAGGTCCCAGGGGGCGCAACGAGCAGTACTTC. The chain joins TRBV28 to TRBJ2-7; 8 bases are a match to TRBD1. With 2 bases clipped from V and 5 bases from J, the junction kept 8 bases outside the gene matches. The CDR3 runs 15 residues. Germline V CDR1 and CDR2: MDHEN, SYDVKM.

The chain recombines TRBV6-5 with TRBJ1-2; D possibly corresponds to TRBD1 (6 bases). The CDR3 has 15 residues. Germline values: CDR1 MNHEY, CDR2 SVGAGI. V lost 6 bases and J lost 4, with 18 bases in between. The CDR3 DNA follows: TGTGCCAGCAGAACCTCGGGGGGGGCTCCCTATGGCTACACCTTC. Encoded protein: CASRTSGGAPYGYTF.

The chain uses TRBV5-4 and TRBJ2-7; a possible D gene is TRBD2 (5 bases). This CDR3 contains 12 residues. The ends were cut back, 3 bases at V and 2 bases at J, with 6 bases in the middle. Germline values: CDR1 SGHNT, CDR2 YYREEE (reference sequence). CDR3 nucleotides: TGTGCCAGCAGCTCCGGGGCCTACGAGCAGTACTTC. It translates to CASSSGAYEQYF.

This clone was recorded once. The chain is built from TRBV6-2 or TRBV6-3 and TRBJ1-2; possibly TRBD1 for D (6 bases). This CDR3 comprises 15 residues. Trimming took off 0 bases at V and 7 bases at J, with 15 bases between the two ends. The germline CDR1 and CDR2 sequences are MNHEY and SVGEGT. CDR3 DNA: TGTGCCAGCAGTTACTCGCCAGGACAGACCGCTGGCTACACCTTC. It codes for CASSYSPGQTAGYTF.

This CDR3 reads CASTQAGVGETQYF. The CDR3 DNA sequence: TGTGCCAGCACCCAAGCGGGAGTTGGTGAGACCCAGTACTTC. The chain employs TRBV6-5 and TRBJ2-5; 8 bases line up with TRBD2. CDR3 size: 14 residues. The V and J ends lost 7 bases and 5 bases, in that order; junction bases with no gene match: 9. Germline CDR1 and CDR2: MNHEY and SVGAGI.

The chain links TRBV19 to TRBJ1-5, with a weak D call TRBD1 (6 bases). This CDR3 is built from 14 residues. The V end was cut by 7 bases, the J end by 7 bases, with 17 bases between. CDR1 LNHDA and CDR2 SQIVND come from the germline V gene (reference sequence). For the CDR3, the DNA is TGTGCCAGTAACCCCGGCAGGGGCGTCCAGCCCCAGCATTTT. This encodes CASNPGRGVQPQHF.

The chain links TRBV5-1 to TRBJ1-1, with TRBD1 identical over 9 bases. The CDR3 spans 16 residues. V trimming: 5 bases; J trimming: 3 bases; junction bases outside the gene matches: 11. Per the germline V gene, CDR1 is SGHRS and CDR2 is YFSETQ. The CDR3 region has the DNA TGCGCCAGCAGACCGGGTTGGGGACAGGGAGACACTGAAGCTTTCTTT. As protein: CASRPGWGQGDTEAFF.

Worth noting for this clone: At the DNA level, this CDR3 is encoded by other sequences in the same sample as well. The rearrangement uses TRBV28 and TRBJ1-5; weak D call: TRBD1 (5 bases). Trimming took off 2 bases at V and 1 base at J, with 6 bases between the two ends. CDR1 MDHEN and CDR2 SYDVKM come from the germline V gene. The length of the CDR3 is 14 residues. CDR3 sequence reads: CASSLGGSNQPQHF. As DNA, the CDR3 is TGTGCCAGCAGTTTAGGGGGGAGCAATCAGCCCCAGCATTTT.

This chain joins TRBV5-6 and TRBJ2-7; no clear D. This CDR3 region has 14 residues. Trimming shortened V by 5 bases and J by 2 bases, and 14 bases separated the two germline ends. The germline gives CDR1 SGHDT, CDR2 YYEEEE. CDR3 sequence: CASSLPRGTYEQYF. CDR3 sequence (DNA): TGTGCCAGCAGTTTACCTAGAGGAACCTACGAGCAGTACTTC.

The chain is built from TRBV2 and TRBJ1-5; TRBD1 aligns across 9 bases. Germline trimming cut 8 bases from V and 4 bases from J; bases unmatched to any gene: 3. This CDR3 is 13 amino acids long. The germline CDR1 and CDR2 sequences are SNHLY and FYNNEI. The CDR3 DNA is TGTGCCAGCCGACAGGGGGGGAATCAGCCCCAGCATTTT. It translates to CASRQGGNQPQHF.

The chain is built from TRBV5-5 and TRBJ2-6, with D possibly TRBD2 on 5 matching bases. Germline V gene sequence: CDR1 SGHKS, CDR2 YYEKEE (reference sequence). The V and J ends lost 1 base and 2 bases respectively, with 10 bases between them. The CDR3 runs 16 residues. CDR3 in amino acids: CASSLLSGTGANVLTF. The DNA for the CDR3 is TGTGCCAGCAGCTTGCTTTCCGGGACTGGGGCCAACGTCCTGACTTTC.